This T cell receptor (beta chain) was found in a study of T-cell memory formation after mild COVID-19. Study-wide background: TCR clusters were mostly donor specific. Study-level points and caveats: Whether day 37 second-wave clones are SARS-CoV-2-specific was not confirmed. Among CD4+ contracting clones, most were CM and EM, and CD8+ ones EMRA.

As regards this clonotype: Antigen unknown.

The CDR3 extends over 13 amino acids. V lost 3 bases to trimming and J lost 7 bases, with 9 bases between them. CDR1 and CDR2 (germline): SGHTA, FQGNSA. TCRalpha and TCRbeta libraries used 5'RACE with constant-segment primers and UMIs. TCRdb ran MiXCR on the 5' RACE reads and lists one entry per CDR3 protein. The table shows about 210,000 distinct CDR3 sequences, with around 27% occurring only once. The specimen was PBMCs or a T cell subset sorted from them (not recorded which). The genes are TRBV7-2 and TRBJ2-2; D might be TRBD1 or TRBD2, each matching 5 bases. The TCR comes from an adult woman who had mild COVID-19 (a few samples of this study predate the infection). Cell type and time point are not known. The CDR3 DNA reads TGTGCCAGCAGCTTGGGGCGGGTCGGGGAGCTGTTTTTT. Translated: CASSLGRVGELFF.